This T cell receptor (beta chain) appears in the sequencing data of a study of cytomegalovirus exposure and HLA in healthy donors. The V gene's germline CDR1 is MDHEN and CDR2 SYDVKM. The CDR3 has 13 residues. V lost 2 bases, J lost 3 bases, and 7 bases lay in between. In its sample, this clone was seen a few times. What it recognizes is unknown. Primers for the PCR totalled 60 Vbeta and 13 Jbeta. Measured with immunoSEQ multiplex PCR; TCRdb has only the in-frame clones, and not every one. The data show some 150,000 clones, roughly 9.4% seen once. Study-wide points: CMV serostatus was the sole immune exposure data available. A link between a missense DCLRE1C variant and TCR beta V- and J-gene trimming emerged from a later analysis. Presence/absence analyses treated sequencing depth as roughly uniform across donors. Later analysis reportedly placed an Asian-associated ancestry cluster below the roughly 680-donor mean in N-insertions.

Material for sequencing was PBMCs. The receptor was isolated from a male donor in good health and CMV-seronegative. This chain links TRBV28 with TRBJ1-1; D uncertain. The CDR3 coding sequence is TGTGCCAGCAGTTTAGGCCGATACACTGAAGCTTTCTTT. The encoded protein is CASSLGRYTEAFF.